This T cell receptor (beta chain) was sequenced during a study of OX40 agonist ivuxolimab in advanced cancers. Overall study findings and caveats: Nonresponders, in some cases, also had low normalized T-cell clonal expansion.

The CDR3 runs 14 residues. With 0 bases removed from V and 4 bases from J, the gap between germline ends came to 7 bases. Germline V lookup: CDR1 SGHRS, CDR2 YFSETQ. Here immunoSEQ multiplex PCR was the method, and the copy in TCRdb shows in-frame clones only, minus some. The sample has around 65,000 clones; 80% to 95% are singletons. Worth noting for this clone: What it recognizes is unknown.

The material sequenced was CD4+ or CD8+ T cells sorted from blood, taken in a trial of the OX40 agonist ivuxolimab. This TCR came from an adult with an advanced solid tumor such as melanoma, head and neck, liver or kidney cancer. The J gene is TRBJ1-4, the V gene TRBV5-1; no clear D. CDR3 in DNA: TGCGCCAGCAGCTTGGATATACTTAATGAAAAACTGTTTTTT. Its translation is CASSLDILNEKLFF.